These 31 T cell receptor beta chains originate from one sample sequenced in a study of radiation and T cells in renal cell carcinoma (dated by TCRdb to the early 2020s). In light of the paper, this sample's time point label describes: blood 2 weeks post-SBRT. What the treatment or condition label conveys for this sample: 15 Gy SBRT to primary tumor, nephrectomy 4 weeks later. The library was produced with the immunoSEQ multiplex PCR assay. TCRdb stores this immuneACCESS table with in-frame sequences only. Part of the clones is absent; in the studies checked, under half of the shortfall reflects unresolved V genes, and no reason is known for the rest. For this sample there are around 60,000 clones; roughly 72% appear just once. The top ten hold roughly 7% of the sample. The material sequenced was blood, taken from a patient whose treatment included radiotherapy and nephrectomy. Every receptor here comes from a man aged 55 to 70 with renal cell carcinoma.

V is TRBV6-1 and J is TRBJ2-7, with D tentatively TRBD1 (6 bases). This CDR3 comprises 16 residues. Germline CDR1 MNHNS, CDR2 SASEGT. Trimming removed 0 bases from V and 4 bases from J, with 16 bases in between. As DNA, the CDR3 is TGTGCCAGCAGTGAAGCGGCTGGACAGAGATTTTACGAGCAGTACTTC. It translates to CASSEAAGQRFYEQYF.

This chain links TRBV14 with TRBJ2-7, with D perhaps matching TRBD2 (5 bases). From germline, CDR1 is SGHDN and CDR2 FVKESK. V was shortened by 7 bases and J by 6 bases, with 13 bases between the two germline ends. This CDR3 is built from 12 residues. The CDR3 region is CASNREGGEQYV. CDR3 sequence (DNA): TGTGCCAGCAATAGAGAGGGCGGCGAGCAGTACGTC.

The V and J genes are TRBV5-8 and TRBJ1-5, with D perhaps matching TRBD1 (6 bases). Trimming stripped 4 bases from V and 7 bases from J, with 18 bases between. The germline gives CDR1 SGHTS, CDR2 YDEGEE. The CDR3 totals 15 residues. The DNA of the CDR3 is TGTGCCAGCAGCCCCGTTTCGGGGGCACGGCAGCCCCAGCATTTT. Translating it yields CASSPVSGARQPQHF.

In DNA form, the CDR3 reads TGTGCCAGCAGGACCCCGGGTGTGATAGCGGGAGGAGCTAGCACAGATACGCAGTATTTT. Encoded protein: CASRTPGVIAGGASTDTQYF. The chain uses TRBV2 and TRBJ2-3, with 10 bases fitting TRBD2. Germline V lookup: CDR1 SNHLY, CDR2 FYNNEI. Trimming removed 6 bases from V and 0 bases from J; junction bases left unmatched: 18. The CDR3 extends over 20 amino acids.

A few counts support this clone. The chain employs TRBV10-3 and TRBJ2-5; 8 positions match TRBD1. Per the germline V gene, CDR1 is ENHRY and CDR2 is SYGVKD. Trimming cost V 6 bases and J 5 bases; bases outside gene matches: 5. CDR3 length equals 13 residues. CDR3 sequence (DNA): TGTGCCATCAGGGACAGGGTTGGGGAGACCCAGTACTTC. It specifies CAIRDRVGETQYF.

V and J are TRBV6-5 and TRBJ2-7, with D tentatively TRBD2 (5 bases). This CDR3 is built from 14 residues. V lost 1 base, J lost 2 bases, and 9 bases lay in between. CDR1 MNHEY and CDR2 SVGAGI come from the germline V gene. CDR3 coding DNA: TGTGCCAGCAGTTACTTAGCGCGTACCTACGAGCAGTACTTC. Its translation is CASSYLARTYEQYF.

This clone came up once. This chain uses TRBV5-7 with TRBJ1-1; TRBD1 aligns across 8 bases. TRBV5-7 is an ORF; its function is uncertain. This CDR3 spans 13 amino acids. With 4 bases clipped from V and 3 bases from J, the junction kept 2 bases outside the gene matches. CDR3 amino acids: CASSPTGDTEAFF. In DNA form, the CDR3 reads TGTGCCAGCAGCCCGACAGGGGACACTGAAGCTTTCTTT.

This CDR3 reads CASSRQGWNIQYF. The CDR3, as DNA: TGTGCCAGTAGCCGACAGGGATGGAACATTCAGTACTTC. This chain links TRBV19 with TRBJ2-4, with 7 bases fitting TRBD1. CDR3 size: 13 residues. Germline lookup yields CDR1 LNHDA and CDR2 SQIVND (reference sequence). J lost 7 bases, V lost 6 bases, and 6 bases had no gene match.

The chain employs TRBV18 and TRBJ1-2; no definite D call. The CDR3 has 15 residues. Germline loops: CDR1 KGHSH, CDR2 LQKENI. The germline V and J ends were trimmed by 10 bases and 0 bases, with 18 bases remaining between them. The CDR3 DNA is TGTGCCACCGCCGACGCCCCCACAGCTAACTATGGCTACACCTTC. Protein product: CATADAPTANYGYTF. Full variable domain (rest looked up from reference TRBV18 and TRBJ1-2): NAGVMQNPRHLVRRRGQEARLRCSPMKGHSHVYWYRQLPEEGLKFMVYLQKENIIDESGMPKERFSAEFPKEGPSILRIQQVVRGDSAAYFCATADAPTANYGYTFGSGTRLTVV.

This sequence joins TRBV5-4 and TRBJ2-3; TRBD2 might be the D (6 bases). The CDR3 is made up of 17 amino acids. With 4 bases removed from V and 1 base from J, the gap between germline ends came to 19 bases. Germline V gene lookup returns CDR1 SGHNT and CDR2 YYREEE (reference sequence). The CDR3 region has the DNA TGTGCCAGCAGCATCATGGGGGAGGCCCCTCGCACAGATACGCAGTATTTT. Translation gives CASSIMGEAPRTDTQYF. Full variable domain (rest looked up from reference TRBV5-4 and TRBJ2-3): ETGVTQSPTHLIKTRGQQVTLRCSSQSGHNTVSWYQQALGQGPQFIFQYYREEENGRGNFPPRFSGLQFPNYSSELNVNALELDDSALYLCASSIMGEAPRTDTQYFGPGTRLTVL.

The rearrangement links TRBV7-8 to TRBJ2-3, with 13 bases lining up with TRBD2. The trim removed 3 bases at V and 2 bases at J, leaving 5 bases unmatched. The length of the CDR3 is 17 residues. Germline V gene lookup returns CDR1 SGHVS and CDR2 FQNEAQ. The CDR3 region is CASSLTLAGGTTDTQYF. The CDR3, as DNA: TGTGCCAGCAGCTTGACACTAGCGGGAGGGACCACAGATACGCAGTATTTT.

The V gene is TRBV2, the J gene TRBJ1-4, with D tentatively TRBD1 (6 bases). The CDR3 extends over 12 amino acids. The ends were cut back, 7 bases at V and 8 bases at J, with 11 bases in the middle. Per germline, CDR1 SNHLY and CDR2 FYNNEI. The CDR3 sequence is CASKGGGEKLFF. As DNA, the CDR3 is TGTGCCAGCAAGGGGGGGGGCGAAAAACTGTTTTTT.

The CDR3 region has the DNA TGTGCCAGCTCACCGCTTTCGGGTAATAATGAAAAACTGTTTTTT. The encoded protein is CASSPLSGNNEKLFF. The V call is TRBV18, the J call TRBJ1-4; D ambiguous. Trimming removed 3 bases from V and 4 bases from J, with 12 bases in between. CDR3 size: 15 residues. Germline V gives CDR1 KGHSH, CDR2 LQKENI.

The DNA for the CDR3 is TGTGCCATCAGCGACGTGGACACCGGGGAGCTGTTTTTT. Residues: CAISDVDTGELFF. The chain employs TRBV10-3 and TRBJ2-2; no clear D gene. V dropped 6 bases and J dropped 3 bases, with 8 bases sitting between them. The CDR3 has 13 residues. The germline V gene has CDR1 ENHRY and CDR2 SYGVKD.

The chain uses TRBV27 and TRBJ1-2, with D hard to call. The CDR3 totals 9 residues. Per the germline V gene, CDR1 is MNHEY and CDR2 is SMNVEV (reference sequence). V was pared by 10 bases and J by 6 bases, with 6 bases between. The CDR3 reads CAKTNGYTF. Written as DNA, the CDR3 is TGTGCCAAGACAAATGGCTACACCTTC.

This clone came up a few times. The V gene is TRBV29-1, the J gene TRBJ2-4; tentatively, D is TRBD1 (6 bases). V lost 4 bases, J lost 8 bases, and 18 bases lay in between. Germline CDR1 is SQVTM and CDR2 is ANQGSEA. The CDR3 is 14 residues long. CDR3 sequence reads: CSVGTGFLGHIQYF. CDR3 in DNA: TGCAGCGTTGGTACAGGGTTTCTGGGACACATTCAGTACTTC.

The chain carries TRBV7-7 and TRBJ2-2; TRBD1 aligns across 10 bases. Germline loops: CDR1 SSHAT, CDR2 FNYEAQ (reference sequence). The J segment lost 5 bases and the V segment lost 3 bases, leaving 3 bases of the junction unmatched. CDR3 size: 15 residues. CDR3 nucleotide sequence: TGTGCCAGCAGCTTGGGGACAGGGGTTACCGGGGAGCTGTTTTTT. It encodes CASSLGTGVTGELFF.

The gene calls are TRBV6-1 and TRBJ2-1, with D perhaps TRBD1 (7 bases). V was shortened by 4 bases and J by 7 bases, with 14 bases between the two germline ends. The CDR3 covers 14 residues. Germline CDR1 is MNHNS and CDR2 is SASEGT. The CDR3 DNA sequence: TGTGCCAGCAGTGTGGAGGGGGCTCGGAATGAGCAGTTCTTC. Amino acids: CASSVEGARNEQFF.

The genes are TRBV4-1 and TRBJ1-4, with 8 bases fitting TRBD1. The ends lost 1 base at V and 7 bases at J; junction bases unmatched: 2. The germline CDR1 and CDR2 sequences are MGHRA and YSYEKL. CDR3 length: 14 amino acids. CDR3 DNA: TGCGCCAGCAGCCAAGGAGACAGGGGTGAAAAACTGTTTTTT. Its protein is CASSQGDRGEKLFF.

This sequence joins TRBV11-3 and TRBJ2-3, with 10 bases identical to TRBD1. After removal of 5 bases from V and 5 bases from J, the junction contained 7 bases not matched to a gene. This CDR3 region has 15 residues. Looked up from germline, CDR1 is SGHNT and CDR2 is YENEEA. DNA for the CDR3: TGTGCCAGCAGCCCCCGGGACAGGGGAAAAGATACGCAGTATTTT. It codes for CASSPRDRGKDTQYF.

CDR3 nucleotide sequence: TGTGCCAGCAGCTACTCCCCCGGGGAGCTGTTTTTT. Translation: CASSYSPGELFF. V gene TRBV5-6 combines with J gene TRBJ2-2; D gene ambiguous. The V end lost 3 bases, the J end lost 6 bases, and 6 bases lay between the germline ends. CDR3 length: 12 residues. Germline V gene data show CDR1 as SGHDT and CDR2 as YYEEEE. Using reference TRBV5-6 and TRBJ2-2 for the parts outside the CDR3, the full variable domain is DAGVTQSPTHLIKTRGQQVTLRCSPKSGHDTVSWYQQALGQGPQFIFQYYEEEERQRGNFPDRFSGHQFPNYSSELNVNALLLGDSALYLCASSYSPGELFFGEGSRLTVL.

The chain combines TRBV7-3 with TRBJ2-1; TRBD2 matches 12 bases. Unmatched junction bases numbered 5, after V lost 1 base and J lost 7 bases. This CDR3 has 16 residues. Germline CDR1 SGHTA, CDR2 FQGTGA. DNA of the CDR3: TGTGCCAGCAGCTTAAGTCTAGCGGGAGGGGATAATGAGCAGTTCTTC. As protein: CASSLSLAGGDNEQFF.

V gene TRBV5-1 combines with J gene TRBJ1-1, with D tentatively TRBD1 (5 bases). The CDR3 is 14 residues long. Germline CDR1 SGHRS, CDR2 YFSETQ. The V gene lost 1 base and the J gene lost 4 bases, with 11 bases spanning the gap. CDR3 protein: CASSLQGRSTEAFF. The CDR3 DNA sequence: TGCGCCAGCAGCTTGCAGGGAAGGAGCACTGAAGCTTTCTTT.

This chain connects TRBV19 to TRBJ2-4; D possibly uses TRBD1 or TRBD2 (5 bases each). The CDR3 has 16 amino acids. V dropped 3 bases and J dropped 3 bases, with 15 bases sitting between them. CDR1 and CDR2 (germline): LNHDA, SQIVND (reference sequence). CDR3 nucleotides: TGTGCCAGTAGTATTGGGGCAGGCGGGCACAAAAACATTCAGTACTTC. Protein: CASSIGAGGHKNIQYF.

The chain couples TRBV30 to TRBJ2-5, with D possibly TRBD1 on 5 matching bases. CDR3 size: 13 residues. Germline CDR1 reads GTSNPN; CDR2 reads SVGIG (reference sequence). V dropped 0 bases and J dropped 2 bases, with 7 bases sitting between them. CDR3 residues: CAWSVTGQETQYF. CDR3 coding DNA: TGTGCCTGGAGTGTAACAGGACAAGAGACCCAGTACTTC.

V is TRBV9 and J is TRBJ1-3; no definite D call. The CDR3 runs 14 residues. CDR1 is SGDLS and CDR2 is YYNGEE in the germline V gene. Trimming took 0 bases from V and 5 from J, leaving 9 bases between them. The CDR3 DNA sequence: TGTGCCAGCAGCGTAGGGACTTTCAGAAACACCATATATTTT. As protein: CASSVGTFRNTIYF. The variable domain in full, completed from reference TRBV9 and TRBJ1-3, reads DSGVTQTPKHLITATGQRVTLRCSPRSGDLSVYWYQQSLDQGLQFLIQYYNGEERAKGNILERFSAQQFPDLHSELNLSSLELGDSALYFCASSVGTFRNTIYFGEGSWLTVV.

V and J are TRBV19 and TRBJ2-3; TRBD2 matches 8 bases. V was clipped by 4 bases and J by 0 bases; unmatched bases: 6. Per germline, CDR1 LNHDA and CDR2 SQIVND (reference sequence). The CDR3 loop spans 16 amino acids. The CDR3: CASSRLAGPSTDTQYF. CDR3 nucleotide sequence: TGTGCCAGTAGTAGGCTAGCGGGCCCGAGCACAGATACGCAGTATTTT.

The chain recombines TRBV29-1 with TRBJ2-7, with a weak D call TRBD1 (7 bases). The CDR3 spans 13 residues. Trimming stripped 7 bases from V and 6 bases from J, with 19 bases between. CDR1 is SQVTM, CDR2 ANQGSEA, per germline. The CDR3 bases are TGCAGCGCCGTAACTAGCTCAGGGGGCGAGCAGTACGTC. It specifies CSAVTSSGGEQYV.

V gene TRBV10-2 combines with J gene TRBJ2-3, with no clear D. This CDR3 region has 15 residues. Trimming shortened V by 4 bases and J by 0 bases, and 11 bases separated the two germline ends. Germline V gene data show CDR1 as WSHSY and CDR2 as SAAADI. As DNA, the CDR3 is TGCGCCAGCAGTGTATCACTACTCAGCACAGATACGCAGTATTTT. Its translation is CASSVSLLSTDTQYF.

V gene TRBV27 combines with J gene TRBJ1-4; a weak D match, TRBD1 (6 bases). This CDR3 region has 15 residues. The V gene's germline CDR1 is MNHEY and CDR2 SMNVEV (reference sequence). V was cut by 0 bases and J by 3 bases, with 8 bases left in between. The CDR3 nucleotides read TGTGCCAGCAGTTTATCGGACAGCCCTAATGAAAAACTGTTTTTT. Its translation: CASSLSDSPNEKLFF.

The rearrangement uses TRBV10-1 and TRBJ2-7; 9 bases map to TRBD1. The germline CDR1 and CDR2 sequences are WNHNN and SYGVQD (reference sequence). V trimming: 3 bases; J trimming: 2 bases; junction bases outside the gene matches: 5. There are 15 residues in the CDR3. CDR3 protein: CASSDEGTGTYEQYF. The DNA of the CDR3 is TGCGCCAGCAGTGACGAGGGGACAGGGACCTACGAGCAGTACTTC.